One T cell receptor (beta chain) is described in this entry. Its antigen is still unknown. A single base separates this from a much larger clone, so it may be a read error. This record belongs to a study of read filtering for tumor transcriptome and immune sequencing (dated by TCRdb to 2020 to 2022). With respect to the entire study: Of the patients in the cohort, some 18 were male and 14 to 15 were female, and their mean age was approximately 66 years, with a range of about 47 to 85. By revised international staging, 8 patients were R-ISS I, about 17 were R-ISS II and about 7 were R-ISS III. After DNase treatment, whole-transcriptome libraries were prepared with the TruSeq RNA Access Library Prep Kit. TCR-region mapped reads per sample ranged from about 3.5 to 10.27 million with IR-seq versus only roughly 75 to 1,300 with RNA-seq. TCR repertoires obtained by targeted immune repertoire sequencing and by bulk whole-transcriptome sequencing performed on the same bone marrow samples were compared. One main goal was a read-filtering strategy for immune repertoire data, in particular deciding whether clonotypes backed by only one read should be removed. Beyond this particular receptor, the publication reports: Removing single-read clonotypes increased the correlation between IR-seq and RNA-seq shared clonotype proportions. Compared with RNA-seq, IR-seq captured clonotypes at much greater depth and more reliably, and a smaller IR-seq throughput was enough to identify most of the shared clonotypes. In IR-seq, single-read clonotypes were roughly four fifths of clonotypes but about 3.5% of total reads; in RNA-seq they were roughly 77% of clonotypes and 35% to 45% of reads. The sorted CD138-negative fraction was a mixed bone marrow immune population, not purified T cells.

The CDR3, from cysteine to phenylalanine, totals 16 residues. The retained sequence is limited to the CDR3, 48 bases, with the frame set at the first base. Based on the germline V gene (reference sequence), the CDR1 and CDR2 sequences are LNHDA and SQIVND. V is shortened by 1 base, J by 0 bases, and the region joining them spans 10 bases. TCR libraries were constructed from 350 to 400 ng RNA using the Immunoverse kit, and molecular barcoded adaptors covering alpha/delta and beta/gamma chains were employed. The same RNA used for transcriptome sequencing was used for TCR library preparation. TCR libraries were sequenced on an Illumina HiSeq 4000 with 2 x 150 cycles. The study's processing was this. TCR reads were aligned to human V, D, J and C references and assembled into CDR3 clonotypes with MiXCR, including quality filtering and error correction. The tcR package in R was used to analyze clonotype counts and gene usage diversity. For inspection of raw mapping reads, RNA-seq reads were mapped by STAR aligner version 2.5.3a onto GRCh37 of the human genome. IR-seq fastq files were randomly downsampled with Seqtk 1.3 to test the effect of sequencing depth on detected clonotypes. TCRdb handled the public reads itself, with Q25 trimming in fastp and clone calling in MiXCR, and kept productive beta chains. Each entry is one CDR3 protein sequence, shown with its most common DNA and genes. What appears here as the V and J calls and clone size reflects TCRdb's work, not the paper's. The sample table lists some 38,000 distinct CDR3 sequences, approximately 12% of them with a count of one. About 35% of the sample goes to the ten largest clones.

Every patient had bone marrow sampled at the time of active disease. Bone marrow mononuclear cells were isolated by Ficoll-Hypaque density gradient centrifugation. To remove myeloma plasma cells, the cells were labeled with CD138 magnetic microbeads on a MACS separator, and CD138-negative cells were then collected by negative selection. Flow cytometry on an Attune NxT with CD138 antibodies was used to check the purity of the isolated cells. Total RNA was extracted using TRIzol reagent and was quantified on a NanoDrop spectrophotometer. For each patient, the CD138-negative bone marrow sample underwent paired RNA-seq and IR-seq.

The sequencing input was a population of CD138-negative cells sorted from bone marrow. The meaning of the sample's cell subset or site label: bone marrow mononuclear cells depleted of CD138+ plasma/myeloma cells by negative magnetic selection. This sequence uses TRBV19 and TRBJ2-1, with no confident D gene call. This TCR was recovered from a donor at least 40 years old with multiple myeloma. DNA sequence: TGTGCCAGTAGTATAGGACTCATGGGCTCCTACAATGAGCAGTTCTTC. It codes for CASSIGLMGSYNEQFF.